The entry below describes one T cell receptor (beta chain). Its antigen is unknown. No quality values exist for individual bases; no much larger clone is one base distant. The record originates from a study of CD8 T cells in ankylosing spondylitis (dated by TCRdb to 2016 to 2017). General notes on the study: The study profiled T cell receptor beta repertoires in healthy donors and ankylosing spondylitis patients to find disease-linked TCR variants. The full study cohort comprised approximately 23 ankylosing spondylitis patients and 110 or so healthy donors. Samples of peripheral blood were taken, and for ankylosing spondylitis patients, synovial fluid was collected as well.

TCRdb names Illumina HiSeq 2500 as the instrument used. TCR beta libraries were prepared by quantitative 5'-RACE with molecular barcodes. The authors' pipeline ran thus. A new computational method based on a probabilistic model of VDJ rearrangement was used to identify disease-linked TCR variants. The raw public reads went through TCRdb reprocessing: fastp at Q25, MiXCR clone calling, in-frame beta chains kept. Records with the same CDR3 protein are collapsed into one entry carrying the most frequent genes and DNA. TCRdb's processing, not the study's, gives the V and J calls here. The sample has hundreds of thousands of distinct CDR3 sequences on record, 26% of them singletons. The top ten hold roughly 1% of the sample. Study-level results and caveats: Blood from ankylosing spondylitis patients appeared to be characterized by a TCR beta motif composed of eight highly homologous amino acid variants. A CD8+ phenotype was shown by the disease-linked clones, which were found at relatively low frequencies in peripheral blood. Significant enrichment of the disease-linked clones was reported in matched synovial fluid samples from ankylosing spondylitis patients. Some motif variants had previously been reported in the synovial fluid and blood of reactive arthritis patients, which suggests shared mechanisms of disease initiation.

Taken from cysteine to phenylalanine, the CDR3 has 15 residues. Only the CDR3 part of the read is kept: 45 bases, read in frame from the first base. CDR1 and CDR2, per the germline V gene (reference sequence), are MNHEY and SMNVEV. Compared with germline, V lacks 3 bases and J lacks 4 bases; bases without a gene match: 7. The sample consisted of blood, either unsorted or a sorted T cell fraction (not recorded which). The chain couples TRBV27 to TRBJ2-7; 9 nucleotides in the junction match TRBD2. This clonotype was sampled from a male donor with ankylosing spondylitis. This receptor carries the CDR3 CASSFLREGEYEQYF. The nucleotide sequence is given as TGTGCCAGCAGTTTTCTGCGGGAGGGCGAATACGAGCAGTACTTC.